This TCR beta chain was sequenced for a study of T cell responses to AZD1222 COVID-19 vaccine. Trimming pared 2 bases from V and 6 bases from J, leaving 11 bases between. The germline V gene encodes CDR1 SGHAT and CDR2 FQNNGV. The CDR3 is made up of 13 amino acids. The repertoire was sequenced with immunoSEQ multiplex PCR; TCRdb's copy has only in-frame clones and lacks some. The data show fewer than 200,000 clones, with approximately 90% seen just once and about 1.9% held by the top ten. The V and J genes are TRBV11-2 and TRBJ2-7; D not certain. The sequenced sample was peripheral blood, obtained on day 0 of AZD1222 vaccination. The TCR comes from an adult in good health. The CDR3 loop reads CASSLRPEAEQYF. In DNA form, the CDR3 reads TGTGCCAGCAGCTTAAGGCCGGAAGCCGAGCAGTACTTC.